This is a list of T cell receptor beta chains from one sample in a study of cytomegalovirus exposure and HLA in healthy donors. Clones were sequenced by immunoSEQ multiplex PCR, and TCRdb holds only the in-frame ones, with some missing. The sample yields about 170,000 clones, roughly 76% seen once. Sequencing input: PBMCs. These receptors were obtained from a male donor in good health and CMV-seronegative. Both conserved end residues are part of each CDR3. A D gene is named only where the DNA matches it firmly. Not all rows give a size; the values are once, few, many and, for expanded clones, a class.

V gene,clone size,J gene,D gene,CDR3 DNA,CDR3 protein
TRBV6-1,NA,TRBJ2-3,TRBD1,TGTGCCAGCAGTGCCGAGGACAGGCCCACCACAGATACGCAGTATTTT,CASSAEDRPTTDTQYF
TRBV6-5,NA,TRBJ2-3,NA,TGTGCCAGCAGTCAGGACGTACGGAGGGATACGCAGTATTTT,CASSQDVRRDTQYF
TRBV18,NA,TRBJ1-2,NA,TGTGCCAGCTCACCACTCGGCACGGGGGAAGGCTACACCTTC,CASSPLGTGEGYTF
TRBV5-1,NA,TRBJ1-4,TRBD1,TGCGCCAGCAGCTCCGGGGGCAGGGGGCGTGAAAAACTGTTTTTT,CASSSGGRGREKLFF
TRBV25-1,NA,TRBJ2-3,NA,TGTGCCAGCCGCAGGGGTACAGATACGCAGTATTTT,CASRRGTDTQYF
TRBV25-1,NA,TRBJ1-4,NA,TGTGCCAGCAGTGAATTTAGGACAGCGGAAAAACTGTTTTTT,CASSEFRTAEKLFF
TRBV10-2,NA,TRBJ2-7,NA,TGCGCCAGCCGGGACACGAAATCCTACGAGCAGTACTTC,CASRDTKSYEQYF
TRBV18,NA,TRBJ2-1,NA,TGTGCCAGCTCACCTCGTGACAATGAGCAGTTCTTC,CASSPRDNEQFF
TRBV27,NA,TRBJ2-1,NA,TGTGCCAGCAGTTTAGGCTCGTACAATGAGCAGTTCTTC,CASSLGSYNEQFF
TRBV9,NA,TRBJ2-7,NA,TGTGCCAGCAGCGTAGAGCTTGTCCCCTACGAGCAGTACTTC,CASSVELVPYEQYF
TRBV9,NA,TRBJ1-2,NA,TGTGCCAGCAGCCGGCTGGGAGGGGGTGACATCTATGGCTACACCTTC,CASSRLGGGDIYGYTF
TRBV12-5,NA,TRBJ2-1,NA,TGTGCTAGTGGTTTGCTTTCAGGGTTGAACAATGAGCAGTTCTTC,CASGLLSGLNNEQFF
TRBV30,NA,TRBJ1-3,TRBD1,TGTGCCTGGAGTACCGGGACAGGGGCTGGAAACACCATATATTTT,CAWSTGTGAGNTIYF
TRBV6-5,NA,TRBJ1-6,TRBD1,TGTGCCAGCAGTTTACAGGGGCCCAATAATTCACCCCTCCACTTT,CASSLQGPNNSPLHF
TRBV5-1,few,TRBJ1-2,TRBD1,TGCGCCAGCAGCCCGGACAGGGGCGGCTATGGCTACACCTTC,CASSPDRGGYGYTF
TRBV19,NA,TRBJ2-2,TRBD2,TGTGCCAGTAGTATGGGACTAGCGGGGGCGAACACCGGGGAGCTGTTTTTT,CASSMGLAGANTGELFF
TRBV5-4,few,TRBJ2-7,TRBD2,TGTGCCAGCAGCTTGGCGGATACCGGGACTATCTCCTACGAGCAGTACTTC,CASSLADTGTISYEQYF
TRBV7-9,NA,TRBJ2-7,NA,TGTGCCAGCAGCTCGAACATGGGGGGAGATTACGAGCAGTACTTC,CASSSNMGGDYEQYF
TRBV10-3,NA,TRBJ1-6,NA,TGTGCCACCGACCCCCTCGGAGGTAGTAATTCACCCCTCCACTTT,CATDPLGGSNSPLHF
TRBV6-1,NA,TRBJ1-5,NA,TGTGCCAGCAGTGAAGCTTATATTGGCAGTTCCCAGCCCCAGCATTTT,CASSEAYIGSSQPQHF
TRBV19,NA,TRBJ1-3,NA,TGTGCCAGTGCAGAAGGGGCGCAGGGAAACACCATATATTTT,CASAEGAQGNTIYF
TRBV30,NA,TRBJ2-3,TRBD2,TGTGCCTCCGTAGCGGGGCAGAACACAGATACGCAGTATTTT,CASVAGQNTDTQYF
TRBV5-1,NA,TRBJ2-7,NA,TGCGCCAGCAGCAAGGACAGACCTTCCTACGAGCAGTACTTC,CASSKDRPSYEQYF
TRBV29-1,NA,TRBJ2-1,TRBD2,TGCAGCGTTGAAGATTTGGCTAGCGGGTTCCGGGGCGCCTACAATGAGCAGTTCTTC,CSVEDLASGFRGAYNEQFF
TRBV7-2,NA,TRBJ2-1,NA,TGTGCCAGCAGCTTAGTGCGGCCCAATGAGCAGTTCTTC,CASSLVRPNEQFF
TRBV7-8,NA,TRBJ2-7,TRBD2,TGTGCCAGCAGCTTTGGGGGGGTTGCCCACTACGAGCAGTACTTC,CASSFGGVAHYEQYF
TRBV19,NA,TRBJ2-7,NA,TGTGCCAGTAGTATCCGGGGACTTCAGGGCGGAACCTACGAGCAGTACTTC,CASSIRGLQGGTYEQYF
TRBV7-2,NA,TRBJ2-2,TRBD1,TGTGCCAGCAGCTTAGTCGGCAGGGGGCAGGGCGGGGAGCTGTTTTTT,CASSLVGRGQGGELFF
TRBV15,few,TRBJ2-3,TRBD2,TGTGCCACCAGCAGAGAGGCTAGCGGGGGGGCAGATACGCAGTATTTT,CATSREASGGADTQYF
TRBV5-1,NA,TRBJ1-6,NA,TGCGCCAGCAGCTTGGGCCTGACTAGTTCCCGTTCACCCCTCCACTTT,CASSLGLTSSRSPLHF